This T cell receptor beta chain was documented in a study of blood T cell repertoires in COVID-19. Looking at the study overall: The study drew acute and convalescent COVID-19 samples from the United States, Italy and Spain. Nucleic acid was either cDNA or gDNA, and it came from T cells, B-cell-depleted T cells, or PBMCs.

The Seattle patients joined while their infection was active and were tracked longitudinally afterward. Original handling: It was from reference gene primer amplification that nucleated cell counts were estimated. Generated by immunoSEQ multiplex PCR, the TCRdb table keeps only in-frame clones and is missing some. The V and J calls and clone size are taken from that table; D and trimming were inferred from the DNA. This table holds hundreds of thousands of clones, 88% found once. The V segment lost 6 bases and the J segment 5 bases; nucleotides outside the gene matches: 9. Germline V lookup: CDR1 WSHSY, CDR2 SAAADI. The CDR3 sequence is 16 residues long. This clone has a handful of counts.

The clonotype originates from a woman younger than 45 with COVID-19, enrolled during active disease. The rearrangement joins TRBV10-2 to TRBJ2-2; 10 bases fit TRBD2. Source material: peripheral blood. The CDR3 nucleotides are TGCGCCAGCAGACCTAGCGGGGGATCGGGGACCGGGGAGCTGTTTTTT. Translating gives CASRPSGGSGTGELFF.